This T cell receptor beta chain was recovered during a study of blood T cell repertoires in COVID-19. Study details: Specimens from acute and convalescent COVID-19 originated in the United States, Italy and Spain.

CDR3 length: 13 residues. V lost 2 bases and J 8 bases, leaving 12 bases between the germline ends. Germline V gene lookup returns CDR1 MGHDK and CDR2 SYGVNS. Authors' methods: Estimation of nucleated cell counts was performed using reference gene primer amplification. Repertoires were generated with immunoSEQ multiplex PCR, while TCRdb's copy carries only in-frame clones and drops some. The D gene and trimming were derived from the DNA, and the V and J assignments and clone size from that table. This table holds about 250,000 clones, roughly nine tenths found once. The chain is built from TRBV25-1 and TRBJ1-1; no definite D call. The TCR originated in a woman aged 18-29 years who had recovered from COVID-19. Material: PBMCs or T cells enriched from blood (not recorded which). The CDR3 nucleotides are TGTGCCAGCAGTGAAAAACTAGGAGGGGAAGCTTTCTTT. It encodes CASSEKLGGEAFF.